The T cell receptor beta chain described here comes from a study of T cell changes during pregnancy in multiple sclerosis. Trimming pared 3 bases from V and 12 bases from J, leaving 18 bases between. The length of the CDR3 is 13 residues. CDR1 is MNHEY and CDR2 is SMNVEV in the germline V gene (reference sequence). Sequencing used immunoSEQ multiplex PCR; TCRdb keeps in-frame clones, though not all of them. The sample carries 93,000 or so clones, about 91% recorded once. This sequence was found in a female donor with multiple sclerosis, enrolled in a pregnancy study. Sequencing was performed on peripheral blood, taken before pregnancy. The chain joins TRBV27 to TRBJ2-7; perhaps TRBD1 as D (5 bases). Here the CDR3 DNA reads TGTGCCAGCAGTTTCCGCAAAGGGGCCGCCGGGTACTTC. Its protein is CASSFRKGAAGYF.